These 3 T cell receptor beta chains originate from one sample sequenced in a study of neurological immune-mediated disorders. A single record per CDR3 protein comes from TCRdb applying MiXCR to the 5' RACE reads. Among roughly 50,000 distinct CDR3 sequences listed, 3.5% to 5.5% were seen once. What was sequenced was PBMCs. The receptors were sampled from an older woman with multiple sclerosis.

This clonotype showed up many times. This chain connects TRBV7-9 to TRBJ2-1; D might be TRBD2 (6 bases). The V gene's germline CDR1 is SEHNR and CDR2 FQNEAQ (reference sequence). This CDR3 has 16 amino acids. Trimming removed 5 bases at V and 8 bases at J, with 22 bases between. The CDR3: CASSPAGGAPSDEQFF. The CDR3 DNA reads as TGTGCCAGCAGCCCGGCAGGAGGGGCTCCCAGCGATGAGCAGTTCTTC.

This clonotype was observed a few times. The chain links TRBV7-2 to TRBJ1-6; D gene ambiguous. The CDR3 consists of 11 residues. The V end was cut by 3 bases, the J end by 14 bases, with 8 bases between. Germline V CDR1 and CDR2: SGHTA, FQGNSA. The CDR3 nucleotides are TGTGCCAGCAGCTTCTCAGCCACCCTCCACTTT. Translation: CASSFSATLHF.

This clonotype was detected a few times. The DNA of the CDR3 is TGCAGTGCCCCCAGCGGACCGGGGTTTGAGACCCAGTACTTC. Protein sequence: CSAPSGPGFETQYF. The rearrangement joins TRBV20-1 to TRBJ2-5; TRBD2 might be the D (5 bases). This CDR3 is 14 amino acids long. Germline values: CDR1 DFQATT, CDR2 SNEGSKA (reference sequence). Trimming stripped 6 bases from V and 5 bases from J, with 19 bases between.